This is a list of T cell receptor beta chains from one sample in a study of T cell changes during pregnancy in multiple sclerosis. TCRdb keeps only in-frame clones here, not all; method: immunoSEQ multiplex PCR. The profile shows tens of thousands of clones, approximately 86% of them singletons. The material was peripheral blood, obtained before pregnancy. These receptors came from a female donor with multiple sclerosis, enrolled in a pregnancy study. The CDR3 runs from the conserved cysteine through the conserved F or W. The D gene is left open where the match is weak. A row's size may be missing; if present it is once, few, many or a size class.

d_call,j_call,v_call,clone_size,cdr3_aa,cdr3_nt
.,TRBJ2-7,TRBV27,.,CASSPAKGRGLYEQYF,TGTGCCAGCAGTCCGGCCAAGGGGCGGGGTCTGTACGAGCAGTACTTC
.,TRBJ1-2,TRBV5-4,.,CASSFGTTNPYGYTF,TGTGCCAGCAGCTTTGGGACAACTAACCCCTATGGCTACACCTTC
TRBD2,TRBJ2-2,TRBV4-2,.,CASSQAVTSGRAAGELFF,TGTGCCAGCAGCCAAGCCGTAACTAGCGGGAGGGCCGCCGGGGAGCTGTTTTTT
.,TRBJ2-7,TRBV2,few,CASGTEYEQYF,TGTGCCAGCGGCACAGAATACGAGCAGTACTTC
TRBD1,TRBJ1-2,TRBV14,.,CASSHLPGQGFYGYTF,TGTGCCAGCAGCCACTTACCGGGACAGGGGTTCTATGGCTACACCTTC
.,TRBJ1-2,TRBV6-5,.,CASSYSTGYGYTF,TGTGCCAGCAGTTACTCGACGGGGTATGGCTACACCTTC
.,TRBJ1-2,TRBV29-1,.,CSVEDRGEANYGYTF,TGCAGCGTTGAAGATCGCGGGGAGGCTAACTATGGCTACACCTTC
.,TRBJ2-6,TRBV6-4,.,CASSPDSASGANVLTF,TGTGCCAGCAGCCCCGACAGTGCCTCTGGGGCCAACGTCCTGACTTTC
.,TRBJ1-4,TRBV18,.,CASSPTGGEKLFF,TGTGCCAGCTCACCCACGGGGGGTGAAAAACTGTTTTTT
.,TRBJ1-6,TRBV4-3,.,CASSQDEGLLNNSPLHF,TGCGCCAGCAGCCAAGATGAGGGTCTCCTAAATAATTCACCCCTCCACTTT
TRBD1,TRBJ2-5,TRBV28,.,CASSPRGPVGTQYF,TGTGCCAGCAGTCCCAGGGGGCCGGTCGGGACCCAGTACTTC
.,TRBJ2-3,TRBV5-6,.,CASSLRGPDTQYF,TGTGCCAGCAGCTTAAGGGGTCCAGATACGCAGTATTTT
TRBD2,TRBJ2-7,TRBV7-9,.,CASSRTSGTPYEQYF,TGTGCCAGCAGTCGGACTAGCGGTACCCCCTACGAGCAGTACTTC
TRBD2,TRBJ2-1,TRBV29-1,.,CSVEPPWTSGRGSEQFF,TGCAGCGTTGAACCCCCGTGGACTAGCGGGAGGGGATCTGAGCAGTTCTTC
.,TRBJ2-7,TRBV7-9,.,CASSLQGVEQYF,TGTGCCAGCAGCTTACAGGGCGTCGAGCAGTACTTC
.,TRBJ2-1,TRBV5-6,few,CASSWDTLWLSYNEQFF,TGTGCCAGCAGCTGGGACACTCTCTGGTTGTCCTACAATGAGCAGTTCTTC
.,TRBJ2-7,TRBV11-2,once,CASSLRTGLQGLSYEQYF,TGTGCCAGCAGCTTAAGAACGGGTTTGCAGGGGCTTTCCTACGAGCAGTACTTC
TRBD2,TRBJ2-5,TRBV10-3,.,CAISRSGAKETQYF,TGTGCCATCAGCAGAAGCGGGGCCAAAGAGACCCAGTACTTC
.,TRBJ1-1,TRBV4-1,.,CASSHGGANTEAFF,TGCGCCAGCAGCCACGGGGGGGCGAACACTGAAGCTTTCTTT
.,TRBJ2-7,TRBV4-1,.,CASSQDLARWGPYEQYF,TGCGCCAGCAGCCAAGATTTAGCCAGGTGGGGCCCCTACGAGCAGTACTTC
TRBD1,TRBJ1-5,TRBV18,.,CASSRQGQGARGNQPQHF,TGTGCCAGCTCACGACAGGGACAGGGGGCGCGGGGCAATCAGCCCCAGCATTTT
.,TRBJ2-2,TRBV25-1,.,CASSEGTSNTGELFF,TGTGCCAGCAGCGAAGGGACTTCGAACACCGGGGAGCTGTTTTTT
TRBD1,TRBJ2-7,TRBV7-8,.,CASSLFARRQGSHEQYF,TGTGCCAGCAGCTTATTTGCTAGGCGACAGGGGTCCCACGAGCAGTACTTC
.,TRBJ2-6,TRBV9,.,CASSVVSAAYSGANVLTF,TGTGCCAGCAGCGTAGTTTCAGCGGCCTACTCTGGGGCCAACGTCCTGACTTTC
.,TRBJ2-1,TRBV7-9,.,CASRPGGNEQFF,TGTGCCAGCAGGCCGGGTGGGAATGAGCAGTTCTTC
.,TRBJ2-3,TRBV5-1,once,CASSLYHNTDTQYF,TGCGCCAGCAGCTTGTATCACAACACAGATACGCAGTATTTT
TRBD1,TRBJ2-7,TRBV7-2,.,CASSLGGLRTGDLHF,TGTGCCAGCAGCTTAGGGGGACTGCGGACAGGGGATTTGCACTTC
.,TRBJ1-1,TRBV2,.,CASSPFETEAFF,TGTGCCAGCAGCCCATTCGAGACTGAAGCTTTCTTT
TRBD2,TRBJ2-1,TRBV18,once,CASSPTTSAYNEQFF,TGTGCCAGCTCACCAACAACTAGCGCTTACAATGAGCAGTTCTTC
TRBD1,TRBJ1-1,TRBV5-1,.,CASRLDRGQNTEAFF,TGCGCCAGCAGATTGGACAGGGGGCAGAACACTGAAGCTTTCTTT
.,TRBJ1-3,TRBV14,.,CASSRAHSGNTIYF,TGTGCCAGCTCGCGGGCTCACTCTGGAAACACCATATATTTT
TRBD2,TRBJ2-6,TRBV18,.,CASSPSGGVSGANVLTF,TGTGCCAGCTCCCCGAGCGGGGGGGTCTCTGGGGCCAACGTCCTGACTTTC
.,TRBJ1-2,TRBV5-6,.,CASSDHLGGLDGYTF,TGTGCCAGCAGCGACCATCTGGGGGGGCTGGATGGCTACACCTTC
TRBD2,TRBJ2-2,TRBV9,.,CASSMGTSGRRVTGELFF,TGTGCCAGCAGCATGGGGACTAGCGGGAGACGGGTCACCGGGGAGCTGTTTTTT
.,TRBJ1-2,TRBV18,many,CASSAVRGAYGYTF,TGTGCCAGCTCCGCGGTCAGGGGCGCCTATGGCTACACCTTC
TRBD1,TRBJ1-1,TRBV19,.,CASSMDGGNRGNTEAFF,TGTGCCAGTAGTATGGATGGGGGGAACAGGGGGAACACTGAAGCTTTCTTT
.,TRBJ2-7,TRBV19,.,CASSLPLAGEQYF,TGTGCCAGTAGTTTGCCACTAGCAGGGGAGCAGTACTTC
.,TRBJ2-3,TRBV2,.,CASPEGQATQYF,TGTGCCAGCCCTGAAGGGCAGGCTACGCAGTATTTT
TRBD1,TRBJ2-7,TRBV9,.,CASSVAPAGRGPFDIYEQYF,TGTGCCAGCAGCGTAGCCCCGGCGGGTAGGGGGCCATTTGATATCTACGAGCAGTACTTC
.,TRBJ1-2,TRBV11-2,.,CASSSWEVGYGYTF,TGTGCCAGCAGCTCCTGGGAGGTCGGTTATGGCTACACCTTC
TRBD1,TRBJ1-5,TRBV6-1,once,CASSGRGRGWNSNQPQHF,TGTGCCAGCAGTGGCAGGGGGCGGGGGTGGAATAGCAATCAGCCCCAGCATTTT
.,TRBJ2-5,TRBV5-1,.,CASSLGVRVETQYF,TGCGCCAGCAGCTTAGGGGTCAGGGTAGAGACCCAGTACTTC
.,TRBJ2-5,TRBV4-1,once,CASSQDPEAAQETQYF,TGCGCCAGCAGCCAAGATCCCGAAGCCGCCCAAGAGACCCAGTACTTC
.,TRBJ1-1,TRBV7-9,.,CASYPPRGAFPEAFF,TGTGCCAGTTACCCACCCCGGGGGGCTTTTCCTGAAGCTTTCTTT
TRBD2,TRBJ2-1,TRBV9,.,CASSPEGLAGNNEQFF,TGTGCCAGCAGCCCCGAGGGACTAGCGGGGAACAATGAGCAGTTCTTC
.,TRBJ1-3,TRBV19,.,CASSLGQSGNTIYF,TGTGCCAGTAGTTTAGGACAGTCTGGAAACACCATATATTTT
.,TRBJ2-7,TRBV5-1,.,CASSWDILYEQYF,TGCGCCAGCAGCTGGGACATTCTCTACGAGCAGTACTTC
.,TRBJ2-1,TRBV6-4,.,CASSDSESSEQFF,TGTGCCAGCAGTGACTCGGAGTCCTCCGAGCAGTTCTTC